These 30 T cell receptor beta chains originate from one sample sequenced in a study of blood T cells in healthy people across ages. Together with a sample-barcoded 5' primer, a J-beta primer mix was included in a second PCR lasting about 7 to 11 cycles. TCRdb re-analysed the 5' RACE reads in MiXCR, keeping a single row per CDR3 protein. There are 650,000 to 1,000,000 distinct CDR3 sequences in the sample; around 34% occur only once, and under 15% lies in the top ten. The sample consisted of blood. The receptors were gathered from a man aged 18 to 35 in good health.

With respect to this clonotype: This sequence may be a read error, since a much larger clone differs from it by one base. CDR3 region: CSARARDSTYEQFF. The DNA for the CDR3 is TGCAGTGCTAGAGCCCGGGACAGTACCTACGAGCAGTTCTTC. V usage is TRBV20-1 and J usage is TRBJ2-1, with 7 positions matching TRBD1. The V and J ends lost 1 base and 10 bases, in that order; junction bases with no gene match: 10. The CDR3 extends over 14 amino acids. CDR1 and CDR2 (germline): DFQATT, SNEGSKA (reference sequence).

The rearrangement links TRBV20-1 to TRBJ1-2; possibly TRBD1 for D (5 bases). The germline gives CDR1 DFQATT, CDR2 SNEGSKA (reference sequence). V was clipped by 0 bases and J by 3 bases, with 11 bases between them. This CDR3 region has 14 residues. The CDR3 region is CSARDERQYYGYTF. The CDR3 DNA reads TGCAGTGCTAGAGATGAGCGACAGTACTATGGCTACACCTTC.

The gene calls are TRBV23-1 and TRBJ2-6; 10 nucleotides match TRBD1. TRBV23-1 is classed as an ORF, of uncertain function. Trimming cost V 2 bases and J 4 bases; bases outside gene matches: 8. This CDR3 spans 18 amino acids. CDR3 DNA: TGCGCCAGCAGTCAAACCGGACAGGGGGTGTACGGGGCCAACGTCCTGACTTTC. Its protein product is CASSQTGQGVYGANVLTF.

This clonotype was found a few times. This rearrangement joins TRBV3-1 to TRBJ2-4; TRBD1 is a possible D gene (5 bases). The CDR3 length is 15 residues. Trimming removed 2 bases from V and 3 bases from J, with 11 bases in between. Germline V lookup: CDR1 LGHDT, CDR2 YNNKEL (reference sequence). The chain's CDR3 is CASSQPLDSKNIQYF. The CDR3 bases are TGTGCCAGCAGCCAACCCCTCGACAGCAAAAACATTCAGTACTTC.

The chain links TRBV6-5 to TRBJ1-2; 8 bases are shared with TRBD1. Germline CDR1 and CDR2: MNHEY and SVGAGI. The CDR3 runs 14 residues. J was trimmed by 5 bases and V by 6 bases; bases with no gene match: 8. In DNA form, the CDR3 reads TGTGCCAGCAGGTCGGACAGGGTTTTTTATGGCTACACCTTC. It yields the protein CASRSDRVFYGYTF.

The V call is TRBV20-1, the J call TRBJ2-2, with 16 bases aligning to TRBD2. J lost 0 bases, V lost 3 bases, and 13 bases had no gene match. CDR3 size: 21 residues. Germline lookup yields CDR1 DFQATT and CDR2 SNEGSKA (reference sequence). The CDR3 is CSARTPTLGLAGGPNTGELFF. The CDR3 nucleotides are TGCAGTGCTAGGACTCCTACCCTGGGACTAGCGGGGGGGCCGAACACCGGGGAGCTGTTTTTT.

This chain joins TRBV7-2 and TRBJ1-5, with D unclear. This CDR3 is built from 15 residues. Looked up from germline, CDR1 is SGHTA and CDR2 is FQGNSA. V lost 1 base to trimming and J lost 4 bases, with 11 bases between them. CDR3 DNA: TGTGCCAGCAGCTTAGATAGTGGGGTAAATCAGCCCCAGCATTTT. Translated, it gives CASSLDSGVNQPQHF.

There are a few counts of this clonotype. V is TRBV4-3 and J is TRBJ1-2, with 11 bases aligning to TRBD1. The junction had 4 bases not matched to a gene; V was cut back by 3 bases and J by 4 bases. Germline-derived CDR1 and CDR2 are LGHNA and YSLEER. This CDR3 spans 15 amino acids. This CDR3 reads CASSQDRGLTYGYTF. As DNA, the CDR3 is TGCGCCAGCAGCCAGGACAGGGGGCTCACCTATGGCTACACCTTC.

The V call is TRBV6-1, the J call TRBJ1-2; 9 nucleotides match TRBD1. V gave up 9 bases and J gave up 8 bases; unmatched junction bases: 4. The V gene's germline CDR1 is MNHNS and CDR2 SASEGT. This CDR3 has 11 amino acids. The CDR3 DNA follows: TGTGCCAGGGGACAGGGAGGCGGCTACACCTTC. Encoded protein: CARGQGGGYTF.

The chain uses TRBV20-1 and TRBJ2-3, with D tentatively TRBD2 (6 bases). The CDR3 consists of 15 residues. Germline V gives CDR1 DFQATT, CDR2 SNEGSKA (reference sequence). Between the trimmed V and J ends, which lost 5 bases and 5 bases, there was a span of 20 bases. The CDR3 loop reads CSAWATRTMGDTQYF. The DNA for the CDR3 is TGCAGTGCTTGGGCCACTCGGACTATGGGAGATACGCAGTATTTT.

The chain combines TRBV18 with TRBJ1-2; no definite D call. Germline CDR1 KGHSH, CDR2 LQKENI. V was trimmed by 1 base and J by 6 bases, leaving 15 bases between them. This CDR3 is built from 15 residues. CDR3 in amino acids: CASSPQPESADGYTF. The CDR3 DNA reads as TGTGCCAGCTCACCACAACCAGAGTCAGCCGATGGCTACACCTTC.

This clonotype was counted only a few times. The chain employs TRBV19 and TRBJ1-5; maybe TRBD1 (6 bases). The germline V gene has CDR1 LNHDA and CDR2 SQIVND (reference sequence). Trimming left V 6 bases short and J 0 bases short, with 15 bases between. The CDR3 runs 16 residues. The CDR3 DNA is TGTGCCAGTAGAAAACAGGGAGTATATAGCAATCAGCCCCAGCATTTT. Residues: CASRKQGVYSNQPQHF.

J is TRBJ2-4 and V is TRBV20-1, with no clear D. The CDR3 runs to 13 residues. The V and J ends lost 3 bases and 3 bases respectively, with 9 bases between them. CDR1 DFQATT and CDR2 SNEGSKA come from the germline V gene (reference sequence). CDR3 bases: TGCAGTGCTAGCATGGGTGGCAAAAACATTCAGTACTTC. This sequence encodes CSASMGGKNIQYF.

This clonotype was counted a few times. CDR3 bases: TGTGCCAGCAGCGTAGCCTGGCAGGGGGGCACAGATACGCAGTATTTT. Protein product: CASSVAWQGGTDTQYF. The chain uses TRBV9 and TRBJ2-3; 7 bases align to TRBD1. V shed 0 bases and J 1 base; nucleotides not matched to a gene: 5. The CDR3 consists of 16 residues. CDR1 SGDLS and CDR2 YYNGEE come from the germline V gene.

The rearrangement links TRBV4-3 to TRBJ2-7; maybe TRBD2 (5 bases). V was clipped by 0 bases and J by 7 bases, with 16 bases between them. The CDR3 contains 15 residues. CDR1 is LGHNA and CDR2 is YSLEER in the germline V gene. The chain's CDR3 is CASSQERRGINEQYF. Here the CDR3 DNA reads TGCGCCAGCAGCCAAGAACGGAGAGGGATCAATGAGCAGTACTTC.

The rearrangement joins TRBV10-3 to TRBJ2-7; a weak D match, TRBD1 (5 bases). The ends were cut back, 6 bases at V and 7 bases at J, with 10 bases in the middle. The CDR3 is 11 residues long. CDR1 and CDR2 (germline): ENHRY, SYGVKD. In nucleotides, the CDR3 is TGTGCCATCAGGGACACAAATGAGCAGTACTTC. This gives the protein CAIRDTNEQYF.

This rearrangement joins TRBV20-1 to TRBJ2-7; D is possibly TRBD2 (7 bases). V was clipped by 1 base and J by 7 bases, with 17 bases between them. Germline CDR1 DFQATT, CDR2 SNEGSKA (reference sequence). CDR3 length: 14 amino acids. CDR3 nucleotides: TGCAGTGCTAGAGTGGGGGGGGCAGTAAATGAGCAGTACTTC. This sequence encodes CSARVGGAVNEQYF.

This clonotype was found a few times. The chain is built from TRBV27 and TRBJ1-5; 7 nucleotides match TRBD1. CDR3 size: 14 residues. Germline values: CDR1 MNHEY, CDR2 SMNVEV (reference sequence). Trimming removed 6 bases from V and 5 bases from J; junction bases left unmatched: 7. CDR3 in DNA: TGTGCCAGCAGCCTCCAACAGGGGTATCAGCCCCAGCATTTT. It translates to CASSLQQGYQPQHF.

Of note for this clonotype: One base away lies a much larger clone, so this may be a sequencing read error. The CDR3 region is CAGSLTRLAPEQYF. The CDR3 nucleotides are TGTGCCGGCAGCCTGACCCGACTAGCTCCCGAGCAGTACTTC. The genes are TRBV7-2 and TRBJ2-4, with 7 bases lining up with TRBD2. The J call may be in error: the DNA end matches TRBJ2-7 better. The germline V gene encodes CDR1 SGHTA and CDR2 FQGNSA. The CDR3 covers 14 residues.

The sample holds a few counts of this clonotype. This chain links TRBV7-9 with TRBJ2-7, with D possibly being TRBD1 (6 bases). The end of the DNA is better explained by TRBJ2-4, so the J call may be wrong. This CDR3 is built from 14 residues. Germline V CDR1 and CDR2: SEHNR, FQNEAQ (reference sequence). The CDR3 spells CASSLVQGVNIQYF. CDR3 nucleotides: TGTGCCAGCAGCTTAGTACAGGGAGTAAACATTCAGTACTTC.

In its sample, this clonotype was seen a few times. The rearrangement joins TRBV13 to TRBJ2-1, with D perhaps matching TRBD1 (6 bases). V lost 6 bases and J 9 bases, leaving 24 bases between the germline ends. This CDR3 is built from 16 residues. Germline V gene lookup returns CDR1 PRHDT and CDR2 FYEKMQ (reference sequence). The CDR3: CASSFSPHREKGEQFF. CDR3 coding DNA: TGTGCCAGCAGTTTCTCCCCCCACAGGGAGAAGGGTGAGCAGTTCTTC. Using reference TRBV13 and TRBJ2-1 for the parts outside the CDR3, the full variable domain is AAGVIQSPRHLIKEKRETATLKCYPIPRHDTVYWYQQGPGQDPQFLISFYEKMQSDKGSIPDRFSAQQFSDYHSELNMSSLELGDSALYFCASSFSPHREKGEQFFGPGTRLTVL.

In DNA, the CDR3 is TGTGCCAGCAGCTTAGGAAGGGGGGTACGAAGTAGGACAGATACGCAGTATTTT. Translating it yields CASSLGRGVRSRTDTQYF. This chain uses TRBV7-8 with TRBJ2-3; D is possibly TRBD1 or TRBD2 (6 bases each). V was pared by 1 base and J by 3 bases, with 20 bases between. Per the germline V gene, CDR1 is SGHVS and CDR2 is FQNEAQ. The CDR3 loop spans 18 amino acids.

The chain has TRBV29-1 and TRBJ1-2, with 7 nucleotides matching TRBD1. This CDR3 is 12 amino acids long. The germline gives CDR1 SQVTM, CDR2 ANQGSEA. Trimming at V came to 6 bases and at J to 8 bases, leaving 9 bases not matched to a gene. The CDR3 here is CSVAWTGNGYTF. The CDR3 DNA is TGCAGCGTAGCCTGGACAGGTAACGGCTACACCTTC.

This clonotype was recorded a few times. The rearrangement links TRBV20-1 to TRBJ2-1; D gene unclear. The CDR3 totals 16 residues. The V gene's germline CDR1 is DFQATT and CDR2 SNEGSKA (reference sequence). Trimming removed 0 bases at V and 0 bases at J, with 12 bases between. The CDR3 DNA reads TGCAGTGCTAGAGATATAGCCGACGACTCCTACAATGAGCAGTTCTTC. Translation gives CSARDIADDSYNEQFF.

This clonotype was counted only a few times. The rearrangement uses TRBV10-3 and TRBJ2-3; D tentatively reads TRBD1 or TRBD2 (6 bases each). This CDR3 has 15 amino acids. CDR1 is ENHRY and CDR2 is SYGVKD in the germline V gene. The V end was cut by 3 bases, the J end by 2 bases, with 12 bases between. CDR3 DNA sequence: TGTGCCATCAGTGATACGGGGGCTCTCACAGATACGCAGTATTTT. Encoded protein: CAISDTGALTDTQYF.

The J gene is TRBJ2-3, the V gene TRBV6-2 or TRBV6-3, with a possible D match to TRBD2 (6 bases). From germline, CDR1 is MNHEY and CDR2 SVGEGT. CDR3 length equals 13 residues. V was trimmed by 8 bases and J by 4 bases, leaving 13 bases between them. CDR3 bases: TGTGCCAGCGGCCTGGGGGGACCAGATACGCAGTATTTT. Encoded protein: CASGLGGPDTQYF.

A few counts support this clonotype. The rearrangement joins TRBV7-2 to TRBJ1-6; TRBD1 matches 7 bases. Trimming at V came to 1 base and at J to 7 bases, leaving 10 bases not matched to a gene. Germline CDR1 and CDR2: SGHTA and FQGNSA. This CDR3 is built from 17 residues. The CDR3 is CASSLEVLGTENSPLHF. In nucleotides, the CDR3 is TGTGCCAGCAGCTTAGAGGTTCTCGGGACAGAAAATTCACCCCTCCACTTT. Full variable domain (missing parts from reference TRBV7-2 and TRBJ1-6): GAGVSQSPSNKVTEKGKDVELRCDPISGHTALYWYRQSLGQGLEFLIYFQGNSAPDKSGLPSDRFSAERTGGSVSTLTIQRTQQEDSAVYLCASSLEVLGTENSPLHFGNGTRLTVT.

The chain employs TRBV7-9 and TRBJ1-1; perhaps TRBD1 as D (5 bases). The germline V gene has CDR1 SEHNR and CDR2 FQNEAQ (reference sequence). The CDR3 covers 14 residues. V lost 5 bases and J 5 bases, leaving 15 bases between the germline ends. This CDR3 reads CASSRTGTRTEAFF. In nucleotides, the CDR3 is TGTGCCAGCAGCAGAACCGGGACTAGGACTGAAGCTTTCTTT.

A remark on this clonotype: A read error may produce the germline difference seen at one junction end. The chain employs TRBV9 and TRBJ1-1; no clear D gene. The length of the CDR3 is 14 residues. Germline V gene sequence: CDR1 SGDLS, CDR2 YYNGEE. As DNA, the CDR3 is TGTGCCAGCAGCGTCGGTCACCTGAACACTGAAGCTTTTTTT. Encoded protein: CASSVGHLNTEAFF. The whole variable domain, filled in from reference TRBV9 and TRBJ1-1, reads DSGVTQTPKHLITATGQRVTLRCSPRSGDLSVYWYQQSLDQGLQFLIQYYNGEERAKGNILERFSAQQFPDLHSELNLSSLELGDSALYFCASSVGHLNTEAFFGQGTRLTVV.

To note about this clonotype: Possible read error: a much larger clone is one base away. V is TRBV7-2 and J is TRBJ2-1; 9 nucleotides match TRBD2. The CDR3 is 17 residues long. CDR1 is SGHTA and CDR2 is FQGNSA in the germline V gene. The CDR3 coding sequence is TGTGCCAGCAGCCTCAACCTCGGGACTAGCCCCTACAATGAGCGGTTCTTC. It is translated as CASSLNLGTSPYNERFF.